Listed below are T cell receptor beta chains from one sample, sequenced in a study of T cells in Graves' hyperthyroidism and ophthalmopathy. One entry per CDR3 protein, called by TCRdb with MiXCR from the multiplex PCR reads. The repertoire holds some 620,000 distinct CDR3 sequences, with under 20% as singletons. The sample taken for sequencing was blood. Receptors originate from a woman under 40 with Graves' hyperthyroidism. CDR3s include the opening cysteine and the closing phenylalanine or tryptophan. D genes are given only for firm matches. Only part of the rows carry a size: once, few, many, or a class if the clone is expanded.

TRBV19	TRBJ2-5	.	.	TGTGCCAGCGCCTCCCAAAGGATGGGGACCCAAGAGACCCAGTACTTC	CASASQRMGTQETQYF
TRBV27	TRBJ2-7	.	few	TGTGCCAGCAGTCCCAACAGGGCCGAGCAGTACTTC	CASSPNRAEQYF
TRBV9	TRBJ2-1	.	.	TGTGCCAGCAGCGCGTCCAGGAACTACAATGTGCAGTTCTTC	CASSASRNYNVQFF
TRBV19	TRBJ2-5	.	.	TGTGCCAGTAGTTCTAGCGGGACAGGGGAAGAGACCCAGTACTTC	CASSSSGTGEETQYF
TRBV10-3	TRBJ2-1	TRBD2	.	TGTGCCATCAGTGAGTCCGCGGGAGGGCCCTACAATGAGCAGTTCTTC	CAISESAGGPYNEQFF
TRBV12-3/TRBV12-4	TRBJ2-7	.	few	TGTGCCAGCGCCACGCGGGGACTCTTCTCCTACGAGCAGTACTTC	CASATRGLFSYEQYF
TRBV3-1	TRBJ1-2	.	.	TGTGCCAGCAGCCAAGCTTCTGCTAACTATGGCTACACCTTC	CASSQASANYGYTF
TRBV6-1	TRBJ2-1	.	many	TGTGCCTTCCGCCCGGACGGTTACAATGAGCAGTTCTTC	CAFRPDGYNEQFF
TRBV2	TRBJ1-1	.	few	TGTGCCAGCATCAACCCGGGACAGAACACTGAAGCTTTCTTT	CASINPGQNTEAFF
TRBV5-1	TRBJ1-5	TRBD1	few	TGCGCCAGCAGCCCGGAGCCACAGGGGGTAGGACAGCCCCAGCATTTT	CASSPEPQGVGQPQHF
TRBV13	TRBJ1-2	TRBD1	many	TGTGCCAGCAGCTTAGGCGAAGGGGGCGTCTATGGCTACACCTTC	CASSLGEGGVYGYTF
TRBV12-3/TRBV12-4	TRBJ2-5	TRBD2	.	TGTGCCAGCAGTTTATACTTGGCGGGGGCCCAGTACTTC	CASSLYLAGAQYF
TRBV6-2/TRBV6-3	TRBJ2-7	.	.	TGTGCCAGCAGTTACCTACAGGGAGCCTACGAGCAGTACTTC	CASSYLQGAYEQYF
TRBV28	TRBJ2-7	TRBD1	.	TGTGCCAGCAGTCCGTGGACAGGGAGAGGAGTATACGAGCAGTACTTC	CASSPWTGRGVYEQYF
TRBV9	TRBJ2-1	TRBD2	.	TGTGCCAGCAGCGCGTCGGGAGGGCCTAATGAGCAGTTCTTC	CASSASGGPNEQFF
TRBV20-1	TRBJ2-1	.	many	TGCAGTAAAATGGCCGCTGGCAATGAGCAGTTCTTC	CSKMAAGNEQFF
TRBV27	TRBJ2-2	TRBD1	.	TGTGCCAGCAGTCCGGGACAGGGTCTTGGCGGGGAGCTGTTTTTT	CASSPGQGLGGELFF
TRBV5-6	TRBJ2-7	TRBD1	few	TGTGCCAGCAGCGTGGGACAGGCCTACGAGCAGTACTTC	CASSVGQAYEQYF
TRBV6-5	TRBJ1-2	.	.	TGTGCCAGCAATTACTCGCCGAATAACTATGGCTACACCTTC	CASNYSPNNYGYTF